The entry below describes one T cell receptor beta chain. What it binds is unknown. These data come from a study of vaccination effects on CD4 cells after COVID-19. Study-level information: Sampling of a couple of convalescent patients took place 16 days and one week prior to vaccination.

From germline, CDR1 is LGHNA and CDR2 YNFKEQ. Trimming removed 1 base at V and 6 bases at J, with 13 bases between. This CDR3 is 16 amino acids long. TCRdb's table, derived via immunoSEQ multiplex PCR, lists solely in-frame clones and lacks some. The table shows tens of thousands of clones, with about 75% occurring only once. Expansion with viral peptide pools was applied to antigen-specific CD4+ T cells by the ViraFEST assay prior to sequencing. Isolating CD4+ T cells followed more than eight days of culture. SARS-CoV-2 infection was confirmed by PCR in the person between March and December 2020. It was with around 10 IU/ml IL-2 and roughly 9.2 ug/ml peptides that more than 1.5 million PBMC per well were cultured.

The chain combines TRBV4-2 with TRBJ1-6, with a weak D call TRBD1 (5 bases). The source of this sequence is a human donor who had a prior SARS-CoV-2 infection. Sequenced here: CD4+ T cells from PBMCs cultured with SARS-CoV-2 spike peptides, sampled before COVID-19 vaccination. In DNA form, the CDR3 reads TGTGCCAGCAGCCAAGCCAGGGCCGTGGCTAATTCACCCCTCCACTTT. This translates into CASSQARAVANSPLHF.